The rows below give T cell receptor beta chains drawn from one sample of a study of CD8+ T cells in alopecia areata. Sequenced by immunoSEQ multiplex PCR; TCRdb stores in-frame clones only, minus some. This sample yields 110,000 or so clones, of which around two fifths are seen a single time; 2.5% to 3.5% belongs to the top ten. The sample was CD4+ T cells sorted from blood. The receptors shown here come from a human donor with alopecia areata. Both conserved end residues are part of each CDR3. Fields, in order: clone size, J gene, V gene, D gene, CDR3 DNA, CDR3 protein. A D gene is named only where the DNA matches it firmly. Clone size is not always given. Where it is, it says once, few, many or a class for expanded clones.

>NA|TRBJ2-7|TRBV27|NA
TGTGCCAGCAGTTTACCATCCGCGGGGTACTACGAGCAGTACTTC
CASSLPSAGYYEQYF
>once|TRBJ2-3|TRBV13|TRBD2
TGTGCCAGCAGCTTAATCCTAGCGGGGAGCACAGATACGCAGTATTTT
CASSLILAGSTDTQYF
>NA|TRBJ1-1|TRBV29-1|NA
TGCAGCGTTGGCAAACAGGAGAACACTGAAGCTTTCTTT
CSVGKQENTEAFF
>few|TRBJ2-7|TRBV4-1|TRBD1
TGCGCCAGCAGCCACAGAGCTGGACAGGGTTCGCCCTACGAGCAGTACTTC
CASSHRAGQGSPYEQYF
>few|TRBJ2-5|TRBV5-1|NA
TGCGCCAGCAGCTTGGGCGCCGGGGAAGAGACCCAGTACTTC
CASSLGAGEETQYF
>NA|TRBJ2-7|TRBV18|NA
TGTGCCAGCTCACCAGAGATGAGCTCCTACGAGCAGTACTTC
CASSPEMSSYEQYF
>NA|TRBJ1-6|TRBV19|NA
TGTGCCAGTAGTCAGGGGCAGTCACCCCTCCACTTT
CASSQGQSPLHF
>few|TRBJ2-3|TRBV7-2|NA
TGTGCCAGCAGCATAAGCACAGATACGCAGTATTTT
CASSISTDTQYF
>NA|TRBJ2-1|TRBV7-3|TRBD2
TGTGCCAGCAGCTTGGGGCCCGTCTCGGGGGGTAAGCAGTTCTTC
CASSLGPVSGGKQFF
>NA|TRBJ2-2|TRBV4-3|TRBD2
TGCGCCAGCAGCCAAGACACCCCCGGGACTAGCACCAGCGGGGAGCTGTTTTTT
CASSQDTPGTSTSGELFF
>NA|TRBJ2-3|TRBV30|NA
TGTGCCTGGAGAGGAGTGACAGATACGCAGTATTTT
CAWRGVTDTQYF
>NA|TRBJ2-2|TRBV6-6|TRBD2
TGTGCCAGCAAACTAGCGGGCACCGGGGAGCTGTTTTTT
CASKLAGTGELFF
>NA|TRBJ1-1|TRBV9|NA
TGTGCCAGCAGCCAGGACATTCTAGACACTGAAGCTTTCTTT
CASSQDILDTEAFF
>NA|TRBJ1-1|TRBV29-1|NA
TGCAGCGTTGAAAACGAAGGCAGGGGTACTGAAGCTTTCTTT
CSVENEGRGTEAFF